The 2 T cell receptor beta chains below were found in one sample sequenced in a study of metastatic and nonmetastatic thyroid tumors. No treatment of any kind had been given to any patient before thyroid surgery. TCRdb re-clonotyped the PCR reads via MiXCR. Altogether approximately 38,000 clones are present, approximately 15% being singletons, with the ten largest covering 3.8%. The sequencing input was blood. These receptors came from a female donor with papillary thyroid cancer or a benign thyroid nodule (not recorded which). Some clones in this sample may be carry-over from other donors' samples.

The sample holds many counts of this clone. The sample contains more than one DNA sequence encoding this CDR3. V and J are TRBV6-4 and TRBJ2-2; no clear D gene. The V end lost 0 bases, the J end lost 3 bases, and 5 bases lay between the germline ends. Germline V CDR1 and CDR2: MRHNA, SNTAGT. The CDR3 contains 14 residues. The DNA for the CDR3 is TGTGCCAGCAGTGACTCTTTTTACACCGGGGAGCTGTTTTTT. Amino acid sequence: CASSDSFYTGELFF.

V gene TRBV11-2 combines with J gene TRBJ1-1; tentative D call: TRBD1 (5 bases). Germline V gives CDR1 SGHAT, CDR2 FQNNGV. The CDR3 loop spans 18 amino acids. The V end was cut by 5 bases, the J end by 0 bases, with 22 bases between. CDR3 loop: CASSPRGAMGGMNTEAFF. CDR3 coding DNA: TGTGCCAGCAGCCCTCGAGGGGCGATGGGGGGAATGAACACTGAAGCTTTCTTT.